Below are 3 T cell receptor beta chains sequenced from a single sample in a study of Ad26.COV2.S vaccination and SARS-CoV-2 variants. Treatment: about 20 received Ad26.COV2.S at low or high dose, single or two shots; 5 received placebo; per-sample allocation not given. Specimen acquisition occurred on day 63 following the initial vaccine or placebo injection. Here immunoSEQ multiplex PCR was the method, and the copy in TCRdb shows in-frame clones only, minus some. Among about 440,000 clones listed, about 92% were seen once. The input for sequencing was peripheral blood, taken in a trial of Ad26.COV2.S vaccine versus placebo. These receptors were taken from a person between 18 and 59 years old who received the Ad26.COV2.S COVID-19 vaccine or a placebo.

The V gene is TRBV9, the J gene TRBJ2-5, with a weak D call TRBD1 (5 bases). Per germline, CDR1 SGDLS and CDR2 YYNGEE. The CDR3 totals 15 residues. V was shortened by 0 bases and J by 4 bases, with 13 bases between the two germline ends. The CDR3 sequence is CASSVGKGVGETQYF. As DNA, the CDR3 is TGTGCCAGCAGCGTAGGAAAAGGGGTGGGAGAGACCCAGTACTTC.

The J gene is TRBJ2-7, the V gene TRBV19; no clear D. This CDR3 region has 17 residues. Trimming removed 5 bases from V and 0 bases from J, with 20 bases in between. Germline V gene sequence: CDR1 LNHDA, CDR2 SQIVND (reference sequence). CDR3 amino acids: CASSPWVRAESSYEQYF. Here the CDR3 DNA reads TGTGCCAGTAGTCCCTGGGTCCGTGCGGAAAGCTCCTACGAGCAGTACTTC.

The V and J genes are TRBV7-2 and TRBJ2-7; D might be TRBD1 (5 bases). Trimming removed 1 base from V and 3 bases from J, with 13 bases in between. The CDR3 is 15 residues long. Germline V gene lookup returns CDR1 SGHTA and CDR2 FQGNSA. CDR3 nucleotides: TGTGCCAGCAGCTTAGTGGCGGAACAGGTCTACGAGCAGTACTTC. Amino acid sequence: CASSLVAEQVYEQYF. The variable domain in full, completed from reference TRBV7-2 and TRBJ2-7, reads GAGVSQSPSNKVTEKGKDVELRCDPISGHTALYWYRQSLGQGLEFLIYFQGNSAPDKSGLPSDRFSAERTGGSVSTLTIQRTQQEDSAVYLCASSLVAEQVYEQYFGPGTRLTVT.